This T cell receptor beta chain comes out of a study of cytomegalovirus exposure and HLA in healthy donors (dated by TCRdb to about 2017). About the study as a whole: An earlier analysis of some 550 of the donors reported 250 to 300 Gb of sequence data and around 120 million unique TCR beta sequences from some 180 million T cells. Among the 398 genotyped donors, roughly 80% belonged to the genetic ancestry cluster associated with self-reported Caucasian donors. In a later analysis, previously published TCR beta repertoires from 600 to 850 donors were re-analyzed and high-resolution HLA genotyping was added so that TCR occurrence patterns could be studied. In addition to the first cohort of around 670 subjects, a separate validation cohort of 120 different subjects was used. About 5 DR-DQ haplotypes were handled as single units for association and clustering, since linkage in the cohort was strong. The study profiled the T cell repertoires of about 640 subjects by immunosequencing and related them to cytomegalovirus serostatus. Both class I and class II loci were covered by HLA typing, at four-digit resolution. Typing coverage differed by locus: A, B, C, DRB1 and DQB1 were typed in roughly 620-640 donors, DQA1 in 522, DPA1 in approximately 610, and DPB1 in just under 490. A later genetic analysis took genome-wide SNP genotypes for 398 of the 666 donors and used that subset as a discovery cohort. Among 350 to 400 genotyped donors of the cohort, an average of about 240,000 unique TCR beta nucleotide sequences were sequenced per donor, about a sixth of them non-productive. In the later analysis, no new phenotypic data were used to find candidate immune exposures; instead, reliance was placed on TCR beta sequences and their occurrence across donors. High-throughput TCR immunosequencing, statistical association of individual TCRs with disease status, and machine learning were combined to predict cytomegalovirus infection status. All discovery cohort repertoires had been generated on a single sequencing platform. Alongside the repertoire data, information on donor age, sex, ethnicity and CMV serostatus was compiled. The study was designed to test whether signatures of past pathogen exposure could be identified by cataloging public T cell receptors. An earlier analysis of about 600 of the donors used high-throughput TCR beta sequencing to judge whether each TCR beta V gene segment behaved as functional or pseudogenic. Roughly 300 gigabases of sequencing data and around 90 million unique TCR sequences made up an early release that covered approximately 650 HLA-typed donors.

What the work shows at the level of the full study, not this receptor alone: In an earlier analysis of fewer than 750 of the donors, most TCR beta V segments were observed in productive rearrangements about 90% or about 30% of the time, broadly matching IMGT annotations. According to a later genetic analysis, donors in an Asian-associated ancestry cluster had fewer N-insertions in productive TCRs than the roughly 660-donor mean. In a later analysis, most CMV-associated TCR beta chains were found to appear HLA-restricted, with HLA associations seemingly driven largely by CMV exposure. In a later analysis, several top co-occurrence clusters were reported to appear linked to parvovirus B19, influenza, CMV and Epstein-Barr virus. Some IMGT-functional V segments, including TRBV6-2 and TRBV6-3, could not be distinguished by the 87-base-pair reads and were therefore excluded. Linkage disequilibrium might explain the correlated functional status among segregating V segments, but an unknown experimental factor could not be excluded. Most TCR sequences were observed very rarely across donors, whereas some public TCRs were present in many individuals. A few of the identified cytomegalovirus-associated TCR beta chains were confirmed in vitro to be specific for cytomegalovirus antigens. Approximately 16 rarely observed V segments, including chromosome 9 orphons, were excluded from the earlier analysis of several hundred of the donors because counts were too low. A further reported finding was that TCR beta sequences accurately predicted the HLA-A and HLA-B alleles for most subjects in the first cohort. Sequencing depth was assumed to be roughly uniform across donors in the presence/absence analyses, though that assumption may not hold. In this cohort, only TCR beta chains were sequenced, and detectable features were limited by the absence of alpha or paired-chain data. Strong co-occurrence of HLA alleles, especially DR and DQ, made assigning TCR associations to individual alleles difficult. For the cohort, immune exposure information was limited to CMV serostatus. A cluster of highly shared sequence variants was judged likely to represent a technical artifact of the sequencing pipeline. A later analysis associated 17,000 or so TCR beta sequences with specific HLA alleles at a false discovery rate of 0.05. The classifier was reported to diagnose cytomegalovirus status with high specificity and sensitivity in both the original and validation cohorts. Compared with equally common non-associated chains, HLA-associated TCR beta chains in a later analysis were more clonally expanded and had lower generation probabilities. V-gene and J-gene trimming of TCR beta chains was associated with a missense DCLRE1C variant in a later genetic analysis, and the association was replicated in an independent cohort. Because some donors lacked HLA typing at each locus, the association tests relied only on the typed subset. In a later analysis, TCR association rates were found to vary across HLA loci, with the most associated TCRs seen for DRB1 alleles and the fewest for HLA-C alleles. A total of around 150 TCR beta chains were listed by the study as associated with cytomegalovirus. According to the authors, the approach could potentially be generalized to other disease states and immunological phenotypes.

Trimming takes 1 base from V and 2 bases from J, and the germline ends sit 11 bases apart. Based on the germline V gene, the CDR1 and CDR2 sequences are MGHRA and YSYEKL. The CDR3 numbers 15 residues from cysteine through phenylalanine. Only the CDR3 DNA stays, 45 bases, in frame from base 1. In regard to this clone: Its binding antigen is unknown. No base quality values were provided; no much bigger clone lies one nucleotide off.

The cohort consisted of 650 to 850 healthy bone marrow donors. Cohort members were all nominally healthy when sampled, although unrecorded immune exposures were likely present. The donor was CMV seronegative and was included in the group of 352 seronegative cohort members. Each donor provided a peripheral blood sample, and peripheral blood mononuclear cells were used for TCR beta sequencing. Genomic DNA extraction from the blood cell samples was performed with the Qiagen DNeasy Blood Extraction Kit. Library prep was done by the immunoSEQ multiplex PCR assay. For the multiplex PCR, a mixture combining 60 forward primers for TCR Vbeta segments and 13 reverse primers for TCR Jbeta segments was used. A multiplex PCR assay on genomic DNA amplified the CDR3 region of rearranged TCR beta genes. The Illumina HiSeq System was used to sequence the amplified TCR beta libraries as 87-base-pair reads. The source study handled its data this way. A later analysis tallied 70 million to 100 million unique TCR beta chains across the 610 or so repertoires, and approximately 11 million of those chains were shared by two or more donors. A nearest-neighbor algorithm error-corrected the raw reads and collapsed the reads into unique sequences, merging closely related sequences to remove PCR and sequencing errors. Alignment of CDR3 sequences to IMGT reference sequences was used to assign V, D and J gene segments. For a sequence to be retained, a match of at least six nucleotides was required to both a V gene segment and a J gene segment. Rearrangements were classified as productive when the CDR3 lacked stop codons and remained in frame with V and J, and all other rearrangements were classified as non-productive. Following IMGT convention, CDR3 was defined as the stretch from the second conserved V-encoded cysteine up to the conserved J-encoded phenylalanine. The earlier analysis of about 610 of the donors excluded sequences that lacked an unambiguous match to a single V gene segment. An earlier analysis of some 500 of the donors classified V segments as functional when productive rearrangements were above 56.7% and as segregating when the standard deviation between donors was above 5%. A statistical classification framework was built for diagnosing cytomegalovirus status from the catalog of TCR beta chain sequences. V and J gene assignment, in a later analysis, came from comparing TCR nucleotide sequences with IMGT/GENE-DB human TR gene sequences. In a later analysis, CDR3 sequences and most-parsimonious VDJ recombination scenarios were assigned using the TCRdist pipeline. A later analysis defined each TCR beta chain by its CDR3 amino acid sequence plus V-gene family, and excluded reads lacking a unique V-gene family. In a later analysis, approximately 640 highly shared, low-generation-probability nucleotide sequences were removed to address suspected cross-contamination and a sequencing artifact. In a later analysis, a clonal expansion index for each public chain was calculated from normalized within-repertoire ranks of inferred template counts. A later analysis computed generation probabilities with a VDJ recombination model fitted to out-of-frame rearrangements, and checked the results against IGoR. In a later analysis, TCR-TCR, TCR-HLA and TCR-CMV co-occurrence was scored with hypergeometric tests, and a repertoire-size bias correction was applied to TCR pairs. A later analysis estimated false discovery rates by permuting HLA or CMV assignments 20 times. A later analysis grouped co-occurring TCRs with DBSCAN, adding TCRdist sequence similarity when clustering within HLA-allele-positive subsets. Repertoires with fewer than 30,000 or more than 120,000 public chains were left out of co-occurrence clustering, as were four to six repertoires with anomalous nucleotide sharing. TCRdb limited this immuneACCESS table to in-frame rearrangements with V and J called. A share of clones is missing; checked studies link under half to unresolved V genes, and the rest is unexplained. Clonal size and the V and J genes are those of that table, whereas D and trimming came from the DNA. The sample records about 120,000 clones, around 75% of which are singletons. The ten biggest clones cover 1.6% of the sample.

The TCR was taken from a woman in her late teens or twenties in good health and CMV-seronegative. Sequencing was performed on PBMCs. The sequence joins TRBV4-1 to TRBJ1-2, with a weak D call of TRBD1 (5 bases match). The DNA is TGCGCCAGCAGCCAAGGTCTTAAGGGGAACTATGGCTACACCTTC. This is translated as CASSQGLKGNYGYTF.